This paragraph reports one TCR beta chain. Its antigen remains unidentified. This sample is part of a study of OX40 agonist ivuxolimab in advanced cancers. Across the whole study: A mean age of approximately 58 years, range roughly 23 to 79, was recorded, and roughly 83% were male. Study-level results: Normalized T-cell clonal expansion was also low in some nonresponders.

V lost 5 bases and J 8 bases, leaving 12 bases between the germline ends. The CDR3 loop spans 12 amino acids. Germline values: CDR1 SGHTA, CDR2 FQGTGA. The data were produced by immunoSEQ multiplex PCR, yet TCRdb's version contains in-frame clones alone and is incomplete. Of 30,000 to 45,000 clones in the sample, more than 85% were seen once. Exclusion applied to patients with autoimmune disease history or systemic immunosuppression. Sequencing was performed on CD4+ or CD8+ T cells sorted from blood, taken in a trial of the OX40 agonist ivuxolimab. This sequence originates from an adult with an advanced solid tumor such as melanoma, head and neck, liver or kidney cancer. The chain couples TRBV7-3 to TRBJ2-5, with D possibly being TRBD1 or TRBD2 (6 bases each). CDR3 in amino acids: CASSHKGGTQYF. In DNA, the CDR3 is TGTGCCAGCAGCCACAAGGGGGGAACCCAGTACTTC. The variable domain in full, with the rest retrieved from reference TRBV7-3 and TRBJ2-5, is GAGVSQTPSNKVTEKGKYVELRCDPISGHTALYWYRQSLGQGPEFLIYFQGTGAADDSGLPNDRFFAVRPEGSVSTLKIQRTERGDSAVYLCASSHKGGTQYFGPGTRLLVL.